This is a list of T cell receptor beta chains from one sample in a study of OX40 agonist ivuxolimab in advanced cancers. Sequenced by immunoSEQ multiplex PCR; TCRdb stores in-frame clones only, minus some. The table has about 72,000 clones, 89% seen once; the top ten hold roughly 11%. Specimen: CD4+ or CD8+ T cells sorted from blood, collected in a trial of the OX40 agonist ivuxolimab. The receptors were gathered from an adult with an advanced solid tumor such as melanoma, head and neck, liver or kidney cancer. The conserved cysteine and the conserved F or W are not part of the CDR3 here. The order of the fields is J gene, V gene, CDR3 protein.

TRBJ2-1 TRBV13 ASKIFRSFYNEQF
TRBJ2-6 TRBV19 ASTFLWGGASSGANVLT
TRBJ1-1 TRBV5-1 ASSRTVNTEAF
TRBJ2-7 TRBV19 ASSWTSETSYEQY
TRBJ2-1 TRBV11-3 ASSLDSYNEQF
TRBJ1-5 TRBV15 ATSRERQGVRQPQH
TRBJ1-6 TRBV6-6 ASRLNRGLGNSPLH
TRBJ1-2 TRBV20-1 SASTAYGYT
TRBJ1-1 TRBV19 ASSSYRETEAF
TRBJ1-2 TRBV28 ASSLIGYGYT
TRBJ1-2 TRBV5-5 ASSPGQGDLFYGYT
TRBJ1-4 TRBV5-8 ASSLGGEKLF
TRBJ2-7 TRBV7-8 ASSLAGTGPHEQY
TRBJ1-2 TRBV2 ASSFGQGNGIAPGYGYT
TRBJ1-1 TRBV13 ASSLRGSGTEAF
TRBJ2-2 TRBV10-1 ASRPGTANTGELF